This T cell receptor (beta chain) was obtained from a study of T cell clonotyping in hematopoietic cell transplantation (dated by TCRdb to about 2021). Context from the whole study: A total of about 140 blood samples were gathered in the study from around 40 consecutive transplant recipients along with their related donors. Patient recruitment ran from 2015 to early 2017, and follow-up continued until September 2020 or death.

The immunoSEQ assay, a bias-controlled multiplex PCR with V- and J-specific primers, was used to amplify TCR beta CDR3 regions from genomic DNA. A proprietary barcode and Illumina adapter sequences were added to the CDR3 amplicons in a second PCR step. An Illumina MiSeq instrument was used for sequencing of the CDR3 libraries. The authors processed their data as follows. Export and quality control were done with immunoSEQ Analyzer 3.0, while downstream analyses used R Bioconductor and Immunarch. Only productive rearrangements within the normalized downsampled data set were used in the calculation of repertoire metrics. Clonotypes larger than 5 templates in the normalized cohort were defined as pathologically expanded. The Inverse Simpson Index was used to measure repertoire diversity. To capture all clonotypes, the CMV-specificity analyses were run on the non-normalized data set. The immuneACCESS repertoire file appears here via TCRdb, limited to in-frame rearrangements. These files lack a portion of the clones; in checked studies, under half of the deficit traces to unresolved V genes, and the cause of the others is not known. The V and J calls and clone size are taken from that table; D and trimming were inferred from the DNA. The sample table contains tens of thousands of clones; only one count was recorded for about 93% of them. Around 0.85% of the sample is in the top ten clones.

In this sample, this clone turned up a few times. The target of this receptor is not known. No much larger clone is present one base from it, and per-base qualities are unavailable. Overall results and qualifications from the work: Broader TCR repertoire diversity after transplant was predicted by Inverse Simpson Index values from donors and from recipients before transplant. The sample size was limited, and because cells were not sorted, the contributions of CD4 and CD8 repertoires could not be separated. Overlap with donor repertoires was found for only a small fraction of recipient repertoires, with over 95% found to appear de novo at the given depth. Recipient TCR diversity fell after transplant, with pathologically expanded clonotypes rising progressively from day 30 to day 180.

Blood samples for TCR beta sequencing were provided by related transplant donors. Using Nuclei Lysis Solution, genomic DNA was extracted from unfractionated peripheral blood mononuclear cells that were either fresh or cryopreserved. The origin of this receptor is a woman aged 50 to 65 in good health. Some clones in this sample may be carry-over from other donors' samples. The sequencing input was peripheral blood mononuclear cells.

The nucleotides read TGTGCCAGCAGTGTAACAAATTGGGGGTCCGGGGAGCTGTTTTTT. It is translated as CASSVTNWGSGELFF. The chain is encoded by TRBV6-1 joined to TRBJ2-2, with the D gene possibly TRBD1 or TRBD2, each one fitting 5 bases. The V end loses 4 bases and the J end loses 6 bases, and a stretch of 15 bases separates them. The CDR3 covers 15 residues, taking in both the cysteine and the phenylalanine. Of the read, only the CDR3 DNA is kept; its 45 bases are in frame from base 1. The germline V gene yields MNHNS for CDR1 and SASEGT for CDR2.